These 21 T cell receptor beta chains came from one sample sequenced in a study of T cell responses to AZD1222 COVID-19 vaccine. Assay used: immunoSEQ multiplex PCR; TCRdb lists only in-frame clones, some missing. The sample carries around 99,000 clones, around 90% recorded once. Sequencing used peripheral blood, obtained on day 0 of AZD1222 vaccination. The source is an adult in good health.

The chain has TRBV6-4 and TRBJ2-3; D is uncertain. The germline V gene encodes CDR1 MRHNA and CDR2 SNTAGT. This CDR3 is built from 17 residues. For the CDR3, the DNA is TGTGACCTCGAGTCTCATAAACGCGTCGGATTCGCAGATACGCAGTATTTT. It specifies CDLESHKRVGFADTQYF.

The rearrangement links TRBV6-5 to TRBJ1-5; D gene unclear. Trimming removed 2 bases at V and 1 base at J, with 9 bases between. The CDR3 contains 15 residues. CDR1 is MNHEY and CDR2 is SVGAGI in the germline V gene. The CDR3 DNA is TGTGCCAGCAGTTACGGGGTTCCGAGCAATCAGCCCCAGCATTTT. Encoded protein: CASSYGVPSNQPQHF.

V gene TRBV30 combines with J gene TRBJ2-5, with TRBD2 as a possible D gene (6 bases). This CDR3 is 14 amino acids long. Germline V CDR1 and CDR2: GTSNPN, SVGIG (reference sequence). With 1 base removed from V and 7 bases from J, the gap between germline ends came to 16 bases. The CDR3 coding sequence is TGTGCCTGGAGTGGGAGCAGGGTGGGGGGGACCCAGTACTTC. This gives the protein CAWSGSRVGGTQYF.

About this clone: Other nucleotide sequences from this sample produce the same CDR3. The V and J genes are TRBV5-1 and TRBJ2-7, with 8 bases identical to TRBD1. J was trimmed by 6 bases and V by 3 bases; bases with no gene match: 2. Germline V gene sequence: CDR1 SGHRS, CDR2 YFSETQ. CDR3 length equals 12 residues. CDR3 coding DNA: TGCGCCAGCAGCTCACAGGGGGGCGAGCAGTACTTC. Translated: CASSSQGGEQYF. The complete variable domain, with remaining parts taken from reference TRBV5-1 and TRBJ2-7, reads KAGVTQTPRYLIKTRGQQVTLSCSPISGHRSVSWYQQTPGQGLQFLFEYFSETQRNKGNFPGRFSGRQFSNSRSEMNVSTLELGDSALYLCASSSQGGEQYFGPGTRLTVT.

The V and J genes are TRBV7-9 and TRBJ2-7, with TRBD2 as a possible D gene (6 bases). V shed 1 base and J shed 3 bases, with 19 bases lying between them. Germline V CDR1 and CDR2: SEHNR, FQNEAQ (reference sequence). The CDR3 contains 17 residues. CDR3 residues: CASSLEGRSPSFYEQYF. The CDR3 DNA follows: TGTGCCAGCAGCTTAGAAGGGAGGTCCCCGTCCTTCTACGAGCAGTACTTC.

The chain couples TRBV29-1 to TRBJ1-1, with 9 bases identical to TRBD1. V was clipped by 3 bases and J by 0 bases; unmatched bases: 5. This CDR3 is 15 amino acids long. The germline V gene encodes CDR1 SQVTM and CDR2 ANQGSEA. CDR3 amino acids: CSVDRGQGMNTEAFF. The CDR3 DNA follows: TGCAGCGTTGATAGGGGACAGGGCATGAACACTGAAGCTTTCTTT.

The chain uses TRBV7-9 and TRBJ1-3; D gene unclear. The V gene lost 2 bases and the J gene lost 0 bases, with 11 bases spanning the gap. Germline CDR1 SEHNR, CDR2 FQNEAQ (reference sequence). This CDR3 is built from 16 residues. The CDR3 region has the DNA TGTGCCAGCAGCTTACGGCGAACAGCCTCTGGAAACACCATATATTTT. It codes for CASSLRRTASGNTIYF.

Notes on this clone: This may be a read error, as it is one base from a much larger clone. The J gene is TRBJ2-3, the V gene TRBV12-3 or TRBV12-4; D unclear. Trimming removed 6 bases from V and 2 bases from J, with 3 bases in between. There are 11 residues in the CDR3. CDR3 sequence (DNA): TGTGCCAGCAGGTACACAGATACGCAGTATTTT. It is translated as CASRYTDTQYF.

V usage is TRBV19 and J usage is TRBJ2-1; D is unresolved. V lost 7 bases to trimming and J lost 15 bases, with 7 bases between them. This CDR3 is built from 8 residues. The V gene's germline CDR1 is LNHDA and CDR2 SQIVND (reference sequence). The CDR3 region is CASNHGFF. The DNA for the CDR3 is TGTGCCAGTAACCACGGGTTCTTC.

V usage is TRBV18 and J usage is TRBJ2-7, with a weak D call TRBD1 (5 bases). The CDR3 extends over 12 amino acids. Trimming removed 3 bases from V and 3 bases from J, with 6 bases in between. CDR1 KGHSH and CDR2 LQKENI come from the germline V gene. CDR3 sequence: CASSPDSYEQYF. CDR3 nucleotide sequence: TGTGCCAGCTCACCCGACAGCTACGAGCAGTACTTC.

This rearrangement joins TRBV6-5 to TRBJ2-7; D is unclear. The germline CDR1 and CDR2 sequences are MNHEY and SVGAGI. V dropped 0 bases and J dropped 0 bases, with 6 bases sitting between them. CDR3 length equals 14 residues. CDR3 nucleotide sequence: TGTGCCAGCAGTTACTCCGCGGACTCCTACGAGCAGTACTTC. Its protein product is CASSYSADSYEQYF.

The genes are TRBV12-3 or TRBV12-4 and TRBJ2-1, with D perhaps TRBD1 (5 bases). This CDR3 is built from 12 residues. The V end was cut by 2 bases, the J end by 13 bases, with 12 bases between. The CDR3 DNA is TGTGCCAGCAGTTTACGGTCAGGGCCCCAGTTCTTC. The encoded protein is CASSLRSGPQFF.

This clone has only one observation. The CDR3 loop is CASSQPGGNSPLHF. CDR3 sequence (DNA): TGTGCCAGCAGCCAACCGGGGGGGAATTCACCCCTCCACTTT. This chain connects TRBV3-1 (or the pseudogene TRBV3-2) to TRBJ1-6, with a tentative D call TRBD1 (5 bases). CDR3 size: 14 residues. Trimming stripped 2 bases from V and 7 bases from J, with 9 bases between. Per germline, CDR1 LGHDT and CDR2 YNNKEL (reference sequence).

Only a few counts were recorded for this clone. The chain has TRBV11-3 and TRBJ1-4, with a weak D call TRBD1 (5 bases). Germline CDR1 is SGHNT and CDR2 is YENEEA. The CDR3 loop spans 14 amino acids. The V end lost 3 bases, the J end lost 6 bases, and 11 bases lay between the germline ends. CDR3: CASSLGPGDEKLFF. The CDR3 DNA reads as TGTGCCAGCAGCTTGGGACCCGGGGATGAAAAACTGTTTTTT.

This rearrangement joins TRBV7-9 to TRBJ1-6, with a possible D match to TRBD1 (5 bases). Trimming took 5 bases from V and 8 from J, leaving 19 bases between them. Germline CDR1 reads SEHNR; CDR2 reads FQNEAQ (reference sequence). This CDR3 region has 16 residues. The CDR3 is CASSHRGGQLYSPLHF. As DNA, the CDR3 is TGTGCCAGCAGCCATCGGGGCGGGCAGTTATATTCACCCCTCCACTTT.

This clone was detected only once. This sequence joins TRBV6-1 and TRBJ1-2; 7 bases match TRBD1. The CDR3 is 14 residues long. With 3 bases clipped from V and 4 bases from J, the junction kept 5 bases outside the gene matches. Germline CDR1 reads MNHNS; CDR2 reads SASEGT. Written as DNA, the CDR3 is TGTGCCAGCAGTGAGACAGGGAAGGGCTATGGCTACACCTTC. This codes for CASSETGKGYGYTF.

The chain links TRBV24-1 to TRBJ2-5; TRBD1 matches 7 bases. Trimming at V came to 9 bases and at J to 3 bases, leaving 3 bases not matched to a gene. The CDR3 sequence is 12 residues long. The V gene's germline CDR1 is KGHDR and CDR2 SFDVKD. The CDR3 region is CATRDSEETQYF. In DNA form, the CDR3 reads TGTGCCACCCGGGACAGCGAAGAGACCCAGTACTTC.

The rearrangement uses TRBV27 and TRBJ1-5, with no clear D. CDR3 length: 13 amino acids. CDR1 MNHEY and CDR2 SMNVEV come from the germline V gene (reference sequence). Trimming removed 6 bases at V and 3 bases at J, with 9 bases between. The CDR3 DNA reads TGTGCCAGCAGGGACGGATACAATCAGCCCCAGCATTTT. This gives the protein CASRDGYNQPQHF.

The CDR3 reads CASSLQGGETQYF. CDR3 in DNA: TGTGCCAGCTCACTACAGGGCGGGGAGACCCAGTACTTC. The rearrangement links TRBV18 to TRBJ2-5, with D perhaps matching TRBD1 (6 bases). The CDR3 spans 13 residues. CDR1 is KGHSH, CDR2 LQKENI, per germline. Trimming removed 4 bases at V and 5 bases at J, with 11 bases between.

V is TRBV25-1 and J is TRBJ2-6; tentatively, D is TRBD1 or TRBD2 (5 bases each). V dropped 8 bases and J dropped 0 bases, with 20 bases sitting between them. The CDR3 runs to 18 residues. Germline V gene sequence: CDR1 MGHDK, CDR2 SYGVNS. CDR3 bases: TGTGCCAGCGAAAGACCCGGGACGTCATTCTCTGGGGCCAACGTCCTGACTTTC. Its translation is CASERPGTSFSGANVLTF.

The chain recombines TRBV19 with TRBJ2-2, with D perhaps TRBD2 (7 bases). Germline CDR1 is LNHDA and CDR2 is SQIVND (reference sequence). V was cut by 10 bases and J by 7 bases, with 19 bases left in between. The CDR3 is 14 residues long. The CDR3 loop reads CATRIRGAGGELFF. Here the CDR3 DNA reads TGTGCCACCCGAATACGGGGGGCGGGCGGGGAGCTGTTTTTT.